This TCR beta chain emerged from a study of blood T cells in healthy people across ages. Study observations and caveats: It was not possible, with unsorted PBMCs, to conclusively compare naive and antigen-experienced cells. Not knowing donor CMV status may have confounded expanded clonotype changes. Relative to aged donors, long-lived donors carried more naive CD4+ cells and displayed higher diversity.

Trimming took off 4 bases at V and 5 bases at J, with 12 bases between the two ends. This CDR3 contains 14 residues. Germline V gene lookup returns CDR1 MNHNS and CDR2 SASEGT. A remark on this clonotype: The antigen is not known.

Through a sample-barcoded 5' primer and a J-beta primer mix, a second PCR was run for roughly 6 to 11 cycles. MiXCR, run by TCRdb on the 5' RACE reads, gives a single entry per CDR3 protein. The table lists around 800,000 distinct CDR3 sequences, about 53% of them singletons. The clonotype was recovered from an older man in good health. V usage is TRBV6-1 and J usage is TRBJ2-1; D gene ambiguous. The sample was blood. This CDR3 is CASSVGKGNNEQFF. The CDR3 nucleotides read TGTGCCAGCAGTGTGGGGAAGGGAAACAATGAGCAGTTCTTC.